Listed below are T cell receptor beta chains from one sample, sequenced in a study of T cell responses to AZD1222 COVID-19 vaccine. Profiled with immunoSEQ multiplex PCR; TCRdb holds only in-frame clones, not every one. Of fewer than 200,000 clones listed, around 88% were seen once; the top ten hold about 1%. Specimen: peripheral blood, collected 28 days after the second AZD1222 dose. The receptors shown here come from an adult who received the AZD1222 COVID-19 vaccine. Each CDR3 is given with its conserved first and last residue. D genes are given only for firm matches. Expanded clones get a size class; other rows say once, few or many, or leave the size out.

J gene | clone size | D gene | V gene | CDR3 protein | CDR3 DNA
TRBJ2-7 | NA | NA | TRBV6-1 | CASSERGGTTSYEQYF | TGTGCCAGCAGTGAAAGGGGGGGGACTACTTCCTACGAGCAGTACTTC
TRBJ2-7 | NA | TRBD2 | TRBV7-9 | CASSLLVAGASYEQYF | TGTGCCAGCAGCCTTCTCGTAGCGGGGGCCTCCTACGAGCAGTACTTC
TRBJ1-1 | NA | NA | TRBV2 | CASSAAYGHTEAFF | TGTGCCAGCAGTGCGGCTTACGGACACACTGAAGCTTTCTTT
TRBJ2-5 | NA | TRBD1 | TRBV23-1 | CASSQSTDRAGETQYF | TGCGCCAGCAGTCAATCTACGGACAGGGCGGGAGAGACCCAGTACTTC
TRBJ2-7 | NA | NA | TRBV11-2 | CASSASVGFSYEQYF | TGTGCCAGCAGCGCATCGGTGGGTTTCTCCTACGAGCAGTACTTC
TRBJ2-5 | NA | TRBD2 | TRBV5-6 | CASSARTSGGETQYF | TGTGCCAGCAGCGCGAGGACTAGCGGGGGTGAGACCCAGTACTTC
TRBJ1-1 | NA | TRBD1 | TRBV4-1 | CASSQRTGHTEAFF | TGCGCCAGCAGCCAGAGGACAGGGCACACTGAAGCTTTCTTT
TRBJ2-7 | NA | TRBD1 | TRBV5-1 | CASSLRTGGSGEQYF | TGCGCCAGCAGCTTACGGACAGGGGGCAGTGGCGAGCAGTACTTC
TRBJ1-2 | NA | NA | TRBV6-1 | CASSEHRDITNYGYTF | TGTGCCAGCAGTGAACACCGGGACATTACTAACTATGGCTACACCTTC
TRBJ1-2 | NA | NA | TRBV25-1 | CASQASYGYTF | TGTGCCTCGCAGGCCTCGTATGGCTACACCTTC
TRBJ1-5 | NA | NA | TRBV2 | CASSQENSNQPQHF | TGTGCCAGCAGTCAAGAAAATAGCAATCAGCCCCAGCATTTT
TRBJ2-5 | once | TRBD1 | TRBV7-9 | CASGRTGKETQYF | TGTGCCAGCGGGCGGACAGGGAAAGAGACCCAGTACTTC
TRBJ1-1 | NA | NA | TRBV3-1/TRBV3-2 | CASSQGRHTEAFF | TGTGCCAGCAGCCAAGGGCGGCATACTGAAGCTTTCTTT
TRBJ2-1 | NA | NA | TRBV7-9 | CASSPRLEEQFF | TGTGCCAGCAGCCCCCGACTAGAGGAGCAGTTCTTC
TRBJ2-7 | NA | NA | TRBV7-9 | CASSLPPGHHYEQYF | TGTGCCAGCAGCCTCCCCCCCGGACACCACTACGAGCAGTACTTC
TRBJ1-2 | NA | TRBD1 | TRBV25-1 | CASSPGMRQGSHGYTF | TGTGCCAGCAGCCCCGGAATGAGACAGGGCTCCCATGGCTACACCTTC
TRBJ2-6 | once | NA | TRBV5-8 | CASSIAYGTGANVLTF | TGTGCCAGCAGCATCGCCTACGGGACTGGGGCCAACGTCCTGACTTTC
TRBJ1-1 | NA | NA | TRBV30 | CAWSAAKVKAFF | TGTGCCTGGAGCGCAGCAAAGGTAAAGGCTTTCTTT
TRBJ2-2 | NA | NA | TRBV5-1 | CASSWDGPGTGELFF | TGCGCCAGCAGCTGGGACGGACCTGGGACCGGGGAGCTGTTTTTT
TRBJ1-6 | NA | NA | TRBV7-9 | CASSSSKDGYNSPLHF | TGTGCCAGCAGCTCCTCCAAAGATGGCTATAATTCACCCCTCCACTTT
TRBJ2-1 | NA | TRBD2 | TRBV4-3 | CASSQGGGAYNEQFF | TGCGCCAGCAGCCAAGGCGGGGGGGCCTACAATGAGCAGTTCTTC
TRBJ1-2 | NA | NA | TRBV13 | CASSPSMWAERNYGYTF | TGTGCCAGCAGCCCGTCAATGTGGGCCGAAAGGAACTATGGCTACACCTTC
TRBJ1-4 | NA | TRBD1 | TRBV29-1 | CSVRTGGEKLFF | TGCAGCGTCCGGACAGGGGGGGAAAAACTGTTTTTT
TRBJ1-6 | NA | NA | TRBV5-1 | CASKGGTTPLHF | TGCGCCAGCAAGGGGGGGACGACACCCCTCCACTTT
TRBJ1-5 | NA | NA | TRBV6-5 | CASFEYSNQPQHF | TGTGCCAGCTTTGAATATAGCAATCAGCCCCAGCATTTT
TRBJ2-2 | NA | TRBD1 | TRBV5-8 | CASSSPIRQGSAGELFF | TGTGCCAGCAGCTCCCCCATCAGACAGGGTAGCGCCGGGGAGCTGTTTTTT
TRBJ2-7 | NA | TRBD2 | TRBV7-8 | CASSTSGASYEQYF | TGTGCCAGCAGCACTAGCGGGGCCTCCTACGAGCAGTACTTC
TRBJ1-5 | once | NA | TRBV27 | CASSTTTAFNQPQHF | TGTGCCAGCAGTACAACGACGGCTTTCAATCAGCCCCAGCATTTT
TRBJ2-1 | NA | TRBD1 | TRBV11-3 | CASSGGTGGFPYNEQFF | TGTGCCAGCAGCGGCGGGACAGGGGGCTTCCCCTACAATGAGCAGTTCTTC
TRBJ2-3 | NA | NA | TRBV3-1/TRBV3-2 | CASSPPRGVRSPGTQYF | TGTGCCAGCAGCCCCCCTCGGGGTGTCCGCAGCCCAGGTACGCAGTATTTT
TRBJ2-1 | NA | NA | TRBV12-3/TRBV12-4 | CATADGSYNEQFF | TGTGCCACCGCGGACGGTTCCTACAATGAGCAGTTCTTC
TRBJ1-5 | NA | TRBD1 | TRBV19 | CASRGTDDPSNQPQHF | TGTGCCAGTAGGGGGACAGACGACCCTAGCAATCAGCCCCAGCATTTT
TRBJ1-1 | NA | NA | TRBV10-3 | CAISESAVLNTEAFF | TGTGCCATCAGTGAGTCAGCAGTATTGAACACTGAAGCTTTCTTT
TRBJ1-2 | once | NA | TRBV29-1 | CSVEQGSYGYTF | TGCAGCGTTGAACAGGGGAGCTATGGCTACACCTTC
TRBJ1-2 | NA | NA | TRBV6-1 | CASSEVPPGSGSSRGYTF | TGTGCCAGCAGTGAGGTCCCCCCGGGGAGCGGATCGTCCCGTGGCTACACCTTC
TRBJ2-7 | NA | NA | TRBV19 | CASSPNRISYEQYF | TGTGCCAGTAGTCCCAACCGGATTTCCTACGAGCAGTACTTC
TRBJ2-7 | NA | TRBD2 | TRBV7-2 | CASSLQRGGSYEQYF | TGTGCCAGCAGCTTACAGCGGGGGGGTTCCTACGAGCAGTACTTC
TRBJ2-6 | NA | NA | TRBV5-6 | CASSLFRDGGPGANVLTF | TGTGCCAGCAGCTTGTTCAGGGACGGAGGGCCTGGGGCCAACGTCCTGACTTTC
TRBJ2-6 | NA | NA | TRBV30 | CAWSLGSGANVLTF | TGTGCCTGGAGTTTAGGGTCTGGGGCCAACGTCCTGACTTTC
TRBJ2-5 | NA | NA | TRBV5-4 | CASSLVSEQETQYF | TGTGCCAGCAGCTTGGTATCAGAACAAGAGACCCAGTACTTC
TRBJ1-4 | NA | NA | TRBV6-5 | CASSRTVTNEKLFF | TGTGCCAGCAGTCGGACAGTTACTAATGAAAAACTGTTTTTT
TRBJ2-6 | NA | TRBD1 | TRBV5-1 | CASSPNVWDSVSGANVLTF | TGCGCCAGCAGCCCCAACGTCTGGGACAGTGTCTCTGGGGCCAACGTCCTGACTTTC
TRBJ2-3 | NA | NA | TRBV6-2/TRBV6-3 | CASSQPKDTQYF | TGTGCCAGCAGTCAGCCCAAAGATACGCAGTATTTT
TRBJ2-7 | NA | NA | TRBV27 | CASSFLGRGYEQYF | TGTGCCAGCAGTTTTCTGGGCAGGGGCTACGAGCAGTACTTC
TRBJ2-7 | NA | NA | TRBV15 | CATSRDLYYEQYF | TGTGCCACCAGCAGAGATTTGTACTACGAGCAGTACTTC
TRBJ2-7 | NA | TRBD1 | TRBV5-4 | CASSRDSTTSYEQYF | TGTGCCAGCAGCCGGGACAGCACGACCTCCTACGAGCAGTACTTC
TRBJ2-7 | NA | TRBD1 | TRBV25-1 | CASSPYTGTGAYEQYF | TGTGCCAGCAGTCCCTATACCGGGACAGGGGCCTACGAGCAGTACTTC
TRBJ1-6 | few | NA | TRBV2 | CASSERGQFYNSPLHF | TGTGCCAGCAGTGAAAGGGGCCAGTTCTATAATTCACCCCTCCACTTT
TRBJ1-1 | NA | NA | TRBV6-2/TRBV6-3 | CASSYPIPQKAGLWAFF | TGTGCCAGCAGTTACCCCATCCCTCAGAAGGCCGGGCTCTGGGCTTTCTTT
TRBJ2-5 | NA | NA | TRBV9 | CASSVAGTPQETQYF | TGTGCCAGCAGCGTAGCGGGAACCCCTCAAGAGACCCAGTACTTC
TRBJ1-4 | NA | NA | TRBV4-2 | CASSQEGGTTNEKLFF | TGTGCCAGCAGCCAAGAGGGTGGCACTACTAATGAAAAACTGTTTTTT
TRBJ1-1 | NA | TRBD1 | TRBV2 | CASSTQGAGSEAFF | TGTGCCAGCAGTACCCAGGGGGCTGGGTCTGAAGCTTTCTTT
TRBJ1-5 | once | NA | TRBV2 | CASSSQGQPQHF | TGTGCCAGCAGTTCTCAGGGACAGCCCCAGCATTTT
TRBJ1-6 | few | TRBD1 | TRBV3-1/TRBV3-2 | CASSFILGTGINSPLHF | TGTGCCAGCAGCTTTATCTTAGGGACAGGGATAAATTCACCCCTCCACTTT
TRBJ1-4 | NA | TRBD1 | TRBV18 | CASSPQGTGGGEKLFF | TGTGCCAGCTCACCACAAGGCACAGGGGGAGGTGAAAAACTGTTTTTT
TRBJ1-1 | NA | NA | TRBV2 | CASSEGGVTEAFF | TGTGCCAGCAGTGAGGGAGGGGTGACTGAAGCTTTCTTT
TRBJ2-7 | NA | NA | TRBV19 | CASSMDWYSGYYEQYF | TGTGCCAGTAGTATGGACTGGTACTCCGGGTACTACGAGCAGTACTTC